This T cell receptor beta chain was recorded in a study of cytomegalovirus exposure and HLA in healthy donors. Findings of the study overall: Researchers reported that a few CMV-associated chains were confirmed in vitro as CMV antigen-specific.

To note about this clone: The antigen remains undetermined.

Amplification used 60 Vbeta primers and 13 Jbeta primers. The protocol was immunoSEQ multiplex PCR, while the TCRdb copy is restricted to in-frame clones and leaves out a portion. The table shows 150,000 to 200,000 clones, with 78% occurring only once. The TCR comes from a female donor in good health and CMV-seronegative. Source material: PBMCs.

CDR3 in amino acids: CASSERTRLYTDTQYF. The CDR3 coding sequence is TGTGCCAGCAGTGAAAGGACTAGATTATACACAGATACGCAGTATTTT. The gene calls are TRBV27 and TRBJ2-3; 7 nucleotides match TRBD2. This CDR3 is built from 16 residues. Germline V gives CDR1 MNHEY, CDR2 SMNVEV (reference sequence). V lost 5 bases, J lost 2 bases, and 10 bases stayed unmatched.